Sequencing of this T cell receptor beta chain was carried out in a study of blood T cell repertoires in COVID-19. Background on the study: The origin of the acute and convalescent COVID-19 samples was the United States, Italy and Spain.

Repertoires were generated with immunoSEQ multiplex PCR, while TCRdb's copy carries only in-frame clones and drops some. This sample has 85,000 to 120,000 clones, with around four fifths found just once. The sequence derives from a man in his fifties or sixties with active or convalescent COVID-19. Sequencing used peripheral blood.

CDR3 sequence: CASSLVSGSTDTQYF. CDR3 coding DNA: TGTGCCAGCAGCTTGGTTTCCGGGAGCACAGATACGCAGTATTTT. The rearrangement joins TRBV5-6 to TRBJ2-3; no definite D call. The CDR3 contains 15 residues. In germline, CDR1 is SGHDT, CDR2 YYEEEE. The V end was cut by 0 bases, the J end by 0 bases, with 8 bases between.